The 15 T cell receptor beta chains below come from one sample, sequenced in a study of blood T cells in healthy people across ages (dated by TCRdb to between 2015 and 2016). Preparation of the library involved 5' RACE. This sample was sequenced with an Illumina HiSeq 2500. The second PCR ran for about 6 to 12 cycles and used a J-beta primer mix along with a sample-barcoded 5' primer. TCRdb reprocessing: public reads trimmed at Q25 with fastp, clones called with MiXCR, in-frame beta chains kept. Each CDR3 protein gets just one entry, which takes the most common genes and DNA from the rows behind it. The sample profile shows roughly 860,000 distinct CDR3 sequences; roughly 60% of them were found once. In total, the top ten clones hold roughly 25% of the sample. The source material was blood. Receptors were obtained from a man in his thirties or forties in good health.

The chain combines TRBV20-1 with TRBJ2-5, with TRBD2 matching over 10 bases. The CDR3 runs 13 residues. Germline V gene sequence: CDR1 DFQATT, CDR2 SNEGSKA (reference sequence). V shed 5 bases, J shed 4 bases, and the junction held 4 bases outside the gene matches. CDR3 residues: CSAPIAGGETQYF. The CDR3 bases are TGCAGTGCTCCTATAGCGGGGGGAGAGACCCAGTACTTC.

The table lists this clonotype with a few counts. CDR3 sequence reads: CASSEVGQGAYNEQFF. The DNA for the CDR3 is TGTGCCAGCAGTGAAGTGGGACAGGGGGCGTACAATGAGCAGTTCTTC. The rearrangement uses TRBV2 and TRBJ2-1; TRBD1 agrees at 12 bases. V trimming: 1 base; J trimming: 4 bases; junction bases outside the gene matches: 2. This CDR3 comprises 16 residues. Per germline, CDR1 SNHLY and CDR2 FYNNEI.

The chain employs TRBV28 and TRBJ1-1; possible D gene TRBD1, 6 bases. Between the trimmed V and J ends, which lost 6 bases and 7 bases, there was a span of 18 bases. Germline CDR1 is MDHEN and CDR2 is SYDVKM. The CDR3 extends over 14 amino acids. As DNA, the CDR3 is TGTGCCAGCAGCCCACCCACAGGGATCTATGAAGCTTTCTTT. Its translation: CASSPPTGIYEAFF.

The chain recombines TRBV7-8 with TRBJ2-7, with D maybe TRBD2 (7 bases). The V gene's germline CDR1 is SGHVS and CDR2 FQNEAQ. The CDR3 consists of 13 residues. The germline V and J ends were trimmed by 1 base and 5 bases, with 9 bases remaining between them. The DNA of the CDR3 is TGTGCCAGCAGCTTAGGGGAGGGGGACGAGCAGTACTTC. It is translated as CASSLGEGDEQYF.

This rearrangement joins TRBV28 to TRBJ1-5; tentative D call: TRBD1 (6 bases). CDR3 length equals 15 residues. V was shortened by 5 bases and J by 4 bases, with 15 bases between the two germline ends. Per the germline V gene, CDR1 is MDHEN and CDR2 is SYDVKM. CDR3 loop: CASSPLGAMNQPQHF. CDR3 DNA: TGTGCCAGCAGTCCGTTGGGGGCCATGAATCAGCCCCAGCATTTT.

This rearrangement joins TRBV29-1 to TRBJ2-7; 10 positions match TRBD2. The CDR3 is 15 amino acids. The trim removed 2 bases at V and 1 base at J, leaving 5 bases unmatched. Germline CDR1 and CDR2: SQVTM and ANQGSEA. CDR3 DNA: TGCAGCGTTGAACCCCTAGCGGGGGAATCCTACGAGCAGTACTTC. Amino acids: CSVEPLAGESYEQYF.

This clonotype was detected only a few times. The chain is built from TRBV28 and TRBJ1-2; TRBD1 is a possible D gene (5 bases). From germline, CDR1 is MDHEN and CDR2 SYDVKM. The CDR3 has 13 amino acids. V was cut by 3 bases and J by 4 bases, with 9 bases left in between. Written as DNA, the CDR3 is TGTGCCAGCAGTTTTGAGGGGTCCTATGGCTACACCTTC. Encoded protein: CASSFEGSYGYTF.

This clonotype was counted only a few times. The chain links TRBV4-2 to TRBJ2-3; D is unresolved. Trimming took off 3 bases at V and 4 bases at J, with 17 bases between the two ends. CDR3 size: 16 residues. In germline, CDR1 is LGHNA, CDR2 YNFKEQ. As DNA, the CDR3 is TGTGCCAGCAGCCATCCGAGTGGGAAGAAGGCAGATACGCAGTATTTT. Its protein is CASSHPSGKKADTQYF.

The chain combines TRBV29-1 with TRBJ1-2; D unclear. In germline, CDR1 is SQVTM, CDR2 ANQGSEA. This CDR3 contains 15 residues. The V end was cut by 0 bases, the J end by 0 bases, with 11 bases between. The CDR3 region has the DNA TGCAGCGTTGAAGAGGAGGGTTTCGCTAACTATGGCTACACCTTC. It is translated as CSVEEEGFANYGYTF.

This clonotype was seen a single time. The CDR3 bases are TGTGCCAGCACCCTCGGGCTAGCGGGGACTGGGGCCAACGTCCTGACTTTC. Its translation is CASTLGLAGTGANVLTF. The chain combines TRBV7-9 with TRBJ2-6, with 9 positions matching TRBD2. There are 17 residues in the CDR3. V shed 7 bases, J shed 2 bases, and the junction held 9 bases outside the gene matches. Germline CDR1 and CDR2: SEHNR and FQNEAQ (reference sequence). The whole variable domain, remainder taken from reference TRBV7-9 and TRBJ2-6, is DTGVSQNPRHKITKRGQNVTFRCDPISEHNRLYWYRQTLGQGPEFLTYFQNEAQLEKSRLLSDRFSAERPKGSFSTLEIQRTEQGDSAMYLCASTLGLAGTGANVLTFGAGSRLTVL.

In its sample, this clonotype was seen once. V usage is TRBV27 and J usage is TRBJ2-7; perhaps TRBD2 as D (5 bases). The germline CDR1 and CDR2 sequences are MNHEY and SMNVEV (reference sequence). There are 13 residues in the CDR3. V lost 3 bases and J 2 bases, leaving 8 bases between the germline ends. In DNA form, the CDR3 reads TGTGCCAGCAGTTTCGGGATAACCTACGAGCAGTACTTC. Protein product: CASSFGITYEQYF.

The chain is built from TRBV7-2 and TRBJ1-2, with D tentatively TRBD1 (6 bases). V was pared by 5 bases and J by 3 bases, with 16 bases between. The germline CDR1 and CDR2 sequences are SGHTA and FQGNSA. This CDR3 is 15 amino acids long. CDR3 region: CASSLVGGAHYGYTF. The CDR3 DNA reads TGTGCCAGCAGCCTAGTCGGGGGCGCTCACTATGGCTACACCTTC.

This clonotype was seen more than once but under ten times. The chain employs TRBV12-3 or TRBV12-4 and TRBJ2-3, with TRBD2 identical over 8 bases. V dropped 3 bases and J dropped 2; count of bases not matched to a gene: 4. The CDR3 loop spans 15 amino acids. The DNA for the CDR3 is TGTGCCAGCAGTTTTAGCGGGGACTCCACAGATACGCAGTATTTT. Residues: CASSFSGDSTDTQYF.

CDR3 sequence: CASSPGTGGCEQYF. The CDR3 DNA sequence: TGTGCCAGCAGCCCTGGGACAGGGGGCTGCGAGCAGTACTTC. The chain recombines TRBV7-6 with TRBJ2-5; 12 bases are shared with TRBD1. The J call may be wrong; the DNA end is better matched by TRBJ2-7. Per the germline V gene, CDR1 is SGHVS and CDR2 is FNYEAQ. The CDR3 consists of 14 residues.

The chain joins TRBV29-1 to TRBJ2-5, with 9 bases lining up with TRBD1. The CDR3 runs 13 residues. V lost 6 bases and J lost 2; bases outside the gene matches: 4. The germline V gene encodes CDR1 SQVTM and CDR2 ANQGSEA. As DNA, the CDR3 is TGCAGCGTCGGTGGACAGGGGCAAGAGACCCAGTACTTC. It yields the protein CSVGGQGQETQYF. The whole variable domain, remainder taken from reference TRBV29-1 and TRBJ2-5, is SAVISQKPSRDICQRGTSLTIQCQVDSQVTMMFWYRQQPGQSLTLIATANQGSEATYESGFVIDKFPISRPNLTFSTLTVSNMSPEDSSIYLCSVGGQGQETQYFGPGTRLLVL.